This TCR beta chain was sequenced in a study of blood T cell repertoires in COVID-19. Original processing methods: The authors estimated nucleated cell counts from reference gene primer amplification. Produced via immunoSEQ multiplex PCR; TCRdb's table is partial and in-frame only. V, J and clone size were drawn from that table, and D and trimming were deduced from the DNA. The data contain approximately 150,000 clones, around 90% of them seen just once; the ten biggest clones take up 1.6%. Trimming pared 0 bases from V and 5 bases from J, leaving 10 bases between. This CDR3 is 14 amino acids long. CDR1 is MNHEY, CDR2 SVGAGI, per germline.

Material for sequencing was peripheral blood. V gene TRBV6-5 combines with J gene TRBJ1-2, with D possibly being TRBD1 (5 bases). The receptor was derived from a woman between 45 and 65 years old with acute or convalescent COVID-19. In DNA form, the CDR3 reads TGTGCCAGCAGTTACTCGTTTGCAGGGTATGGCTACACCTTC. It encodes CASSYSFAGYGYTF.